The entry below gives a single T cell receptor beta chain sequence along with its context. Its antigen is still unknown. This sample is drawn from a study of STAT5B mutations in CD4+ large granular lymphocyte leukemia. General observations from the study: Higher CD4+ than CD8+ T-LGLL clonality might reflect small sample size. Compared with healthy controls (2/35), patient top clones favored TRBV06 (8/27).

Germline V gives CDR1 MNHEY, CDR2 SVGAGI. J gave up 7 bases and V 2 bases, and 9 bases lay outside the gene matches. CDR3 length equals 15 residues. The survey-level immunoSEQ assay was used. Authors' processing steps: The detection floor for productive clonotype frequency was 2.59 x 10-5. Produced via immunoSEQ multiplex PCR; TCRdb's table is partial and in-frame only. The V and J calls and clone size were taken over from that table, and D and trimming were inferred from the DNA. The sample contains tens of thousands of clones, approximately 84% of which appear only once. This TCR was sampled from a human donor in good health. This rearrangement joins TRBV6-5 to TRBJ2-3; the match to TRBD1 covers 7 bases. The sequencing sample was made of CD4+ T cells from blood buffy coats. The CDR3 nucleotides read TGTGCCAGCAGTTACGACAGGGCAAGCGTGCATACGCAGTATTTT. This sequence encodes CASSYDRASVHTQYF.